This T cell receptor (beta chain) was identified during a study of CD8+CD57+ T cells in acquired aplastic anemia. Study context: Sorted CD4+ and CD8+ cells yielded DNA averaging approximately 3.5 ug. Whole-study results and caveats: Common to patients and controls were roughly 30 CD8+ CDR3 sequences. CD8+ Simpson's diversity showed no significant patient-control difference.

All sequencing subjects had displayed CD8+CD57+ cell expansion on flow cytometry. Patients had received no therapy at the time of blood sampling. As concerns this clonotype: Its target is unknown. Without the conserved terminal phenylalanine or tryptophan, this CDR3 likely stems from a read error.

Between the trimmed V and J ends, which lost 5 bases and 0 bases, there was a span of 7 bases. The CDR3 is 13 amino acids. The germline CDR1 and CDR2 sequences are MNHEY and SVGAGI. Genomic DNA provided the template from which TCR beta VDJ and CDR3 profiles were obtained. From the reads, TCRdb called clonotypes with MiXCR, one entry per CDR3 protein. The sample includes roughly 240,000 distinct CDR3 sequences, approximately 50% of them seen just once. The sequenced sample was sorted CD4+, CD8+, or CD8+CD57+ T cells (not recorded which) from PBMCs. The genes are TRBV6-5 and TRBJ1-1; D is ambiguous. This TCR derives from a human donor with aplastic anemia. This chain's CDR3 is CASSSRMNTEAFL. Here the CDR3 DNA reads TGTGCCAGCAGTAGTCGAATGAACACTGAAGCTTTCCTT.